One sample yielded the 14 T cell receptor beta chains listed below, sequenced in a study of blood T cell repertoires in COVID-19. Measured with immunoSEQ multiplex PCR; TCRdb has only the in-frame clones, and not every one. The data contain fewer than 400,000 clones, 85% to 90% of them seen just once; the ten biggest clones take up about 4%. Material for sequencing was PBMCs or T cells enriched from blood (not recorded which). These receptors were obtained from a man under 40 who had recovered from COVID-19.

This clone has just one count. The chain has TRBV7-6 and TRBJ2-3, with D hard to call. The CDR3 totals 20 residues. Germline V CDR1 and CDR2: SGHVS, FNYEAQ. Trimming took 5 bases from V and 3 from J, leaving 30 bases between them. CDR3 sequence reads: CASSLSPGQRVIHNTDTQYF. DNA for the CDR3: TGTGCCAGCAGCCTTAGCCCGGGTCAGCGAGTCATACATAATACAGATACGCAGTATTTT.

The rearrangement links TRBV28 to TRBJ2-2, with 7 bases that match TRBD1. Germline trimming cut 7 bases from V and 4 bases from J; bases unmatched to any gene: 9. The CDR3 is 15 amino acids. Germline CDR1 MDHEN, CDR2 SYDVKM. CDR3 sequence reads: CASIRGGAGTGELFF. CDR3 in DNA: TGTGCCAGCATCCGAGGGGGCGCCGGCACCGGGGAGCTGTTTTTT. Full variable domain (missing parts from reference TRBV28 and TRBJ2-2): DVKVTQSSRYLVKRTGEKVFLECVQDMDHENMFWYRQDPGLGLRLIYFSYDVKMKEKGDIPEGYSVSREKKERFSLILESASTNQTSMYLCASIRGGAGTGELFFGEGSRLTVL.

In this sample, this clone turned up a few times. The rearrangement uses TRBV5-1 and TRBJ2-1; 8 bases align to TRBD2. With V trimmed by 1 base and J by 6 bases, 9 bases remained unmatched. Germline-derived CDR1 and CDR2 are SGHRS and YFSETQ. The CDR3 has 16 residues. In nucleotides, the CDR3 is TGCGCCAGCAGCTTGTTTGTCGGGGGGGCAGGCAATGAGCAGTTCTTC. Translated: CASSLFVGGAGNEQFF. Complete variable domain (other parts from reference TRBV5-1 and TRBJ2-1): KAGVTQTPRYLIKTRGQQVTLSCSPISGHRSVSWYQQTPGQGLQFLFEYFSETQRNKGNFPGRFSGRQFSNSRSEMNVSTLELGDSALYLCASSLFVGGAGNEQFFGPGTRLTVL.

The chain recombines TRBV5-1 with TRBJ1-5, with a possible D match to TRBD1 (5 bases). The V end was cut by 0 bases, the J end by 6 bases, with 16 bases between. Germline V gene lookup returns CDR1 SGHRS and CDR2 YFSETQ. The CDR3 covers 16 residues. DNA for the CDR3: TGCGCCAGCAGCTTGGGTCCCCGCAGGGAGGGTCAGCCCCAGCATTTT. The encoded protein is CASSLGPRREGQPQHF. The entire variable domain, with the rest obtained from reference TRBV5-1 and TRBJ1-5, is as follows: KAGVTQTPRYLIKTRGQQVTLSCSPISGHRSVSWYQQTPGQGLQFLFEYFSETQRNKGNFPGRFSGRQFSNSRSEMNVSTLELGDSALYLCASSLGPRREGQPQHFGDGTRLSIL.

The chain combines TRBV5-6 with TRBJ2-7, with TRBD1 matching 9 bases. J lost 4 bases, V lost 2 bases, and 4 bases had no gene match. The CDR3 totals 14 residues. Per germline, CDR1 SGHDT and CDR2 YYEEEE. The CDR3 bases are TGTGCCAGCAGCTTAACAGGGGGCATATACGAGCAGTACTTC. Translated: CASSLTGGIYEQYF.

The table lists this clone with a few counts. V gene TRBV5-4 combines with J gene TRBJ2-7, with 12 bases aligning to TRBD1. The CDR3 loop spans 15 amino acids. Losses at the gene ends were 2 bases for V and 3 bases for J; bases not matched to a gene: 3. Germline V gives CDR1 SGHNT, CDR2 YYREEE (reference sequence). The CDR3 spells CASSFGTGGFYEQYF. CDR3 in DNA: TGTGCCAGCAGCTTCGGGACAGGGGGCTTCTACGAGCAGTACTTC.

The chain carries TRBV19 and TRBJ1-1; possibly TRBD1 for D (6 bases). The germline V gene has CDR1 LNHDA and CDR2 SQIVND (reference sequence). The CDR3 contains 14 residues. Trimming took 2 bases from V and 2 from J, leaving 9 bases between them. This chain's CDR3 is CASSIRQANTEAFF. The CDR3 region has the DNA TGTGCCAGTAGTATACGACAGGCTAACACTGAAGCTTTCTTT.

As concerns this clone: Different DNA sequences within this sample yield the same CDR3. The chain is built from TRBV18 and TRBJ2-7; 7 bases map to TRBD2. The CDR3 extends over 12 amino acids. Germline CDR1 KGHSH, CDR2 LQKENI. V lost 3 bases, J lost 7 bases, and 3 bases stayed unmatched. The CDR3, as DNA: TGTGCCAGCTCACCGGGAGGGGATGAGCAGTACTTC. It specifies CASSPGGDEQYF.

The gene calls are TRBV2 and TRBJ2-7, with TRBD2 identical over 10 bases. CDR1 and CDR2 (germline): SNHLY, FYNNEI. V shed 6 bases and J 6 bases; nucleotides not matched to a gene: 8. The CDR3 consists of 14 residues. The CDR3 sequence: CASRLAGKGLEQYF. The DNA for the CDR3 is TGTGCCAGCAGACTAGCGGGAAAAGGTCTCGAGCAGTACTTC.

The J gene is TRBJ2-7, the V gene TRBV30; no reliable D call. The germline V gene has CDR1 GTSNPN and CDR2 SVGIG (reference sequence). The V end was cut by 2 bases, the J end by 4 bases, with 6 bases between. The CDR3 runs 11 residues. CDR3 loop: CAWSSMYEQYF. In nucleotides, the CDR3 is TGTGCCTGGAGTTCCATGTACGAGCAGTACTTC.

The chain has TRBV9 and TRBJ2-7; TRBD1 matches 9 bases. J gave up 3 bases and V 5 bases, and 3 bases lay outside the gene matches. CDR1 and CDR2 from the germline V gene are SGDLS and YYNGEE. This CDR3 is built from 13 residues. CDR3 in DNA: TGTGCCAGCAGGTTGACAGGGGGCTACGAGCAGTACTTC. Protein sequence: CASRLTGGYEQYF.

CDR3 sequence reads: CASNRDRGPTEAFF. The CDR3 nucleotides are TGTGCCAGTAACCGGGACAGGGGGCCTACTGAAGCTTTCTTT. The J gene is TRBJ1-1, the V gene TRBV19, with 12 bases aligning to TRBD1. CDR1 and CDR2 from the germline V gene are LNHDA and SQIVND (reference sequence). The CDR3 has 14 residues. The V gene end was trimmed by 7 bases and the J gene end by 5 bases; junction bases not matched to a gene: 5.

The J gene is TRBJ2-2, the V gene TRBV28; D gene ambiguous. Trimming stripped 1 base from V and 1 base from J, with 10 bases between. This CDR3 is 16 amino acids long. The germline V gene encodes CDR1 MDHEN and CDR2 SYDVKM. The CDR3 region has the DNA TGTGCCAGCAGTTTATTGAGGCAGATGAACACCGGGGAGCTGTTTTTT. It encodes CASSLLRQMNTGELFF.

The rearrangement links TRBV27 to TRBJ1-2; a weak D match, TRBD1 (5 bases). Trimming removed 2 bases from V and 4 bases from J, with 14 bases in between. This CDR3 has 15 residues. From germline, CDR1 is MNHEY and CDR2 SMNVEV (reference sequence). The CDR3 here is CASSLDAGTAYGYTF. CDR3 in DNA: TGTGCCAGCAGTTTAGACGCGGGGACTGCCTATGGCTACACCTTC.